The present T cell receptor beta chain was sequenced within a study of identical twins. This clonotype was seen ten or more times. Its antigen is unknown. Study outcomes and limitations: Beta out-of-frame sequences displayed a weaker excess of sharing between twins. Monozygotic twin pairs showed more out-of-frame TCR alpha sharing than models estimated. Within twin pairs, the out-of-frame alpha sequences they shared showed excess low generation probability.

A universal primer site came from template switching; cDNA carried unique molecular identifiers. TCRdb analysed the 5' RACE reads with MiXCR anew, one entry per CDR3 protein. The table lists about 700,000 distinct CDR3 sequences, around 8.3% of them singletons. This sample was also put to use in a study of yellow fever vaccine responses in identical twins.

Specimen: PBMCs. The receptor was derived from a woman younger than 35 in good health.

CDR3 DNA: TGTGCCAGCAGTGACGGGACTAGCGGCACAGATACGCAGTATTTT. As protein: CASSDGTSGTDTQYF. V gene TRBV6-4 combines with J gene TRBJ2-3; TRBD2 agrees at 10 bases. The CDR3 contains 15 residues. Germline CDR1 reads MRHNA; CDR2 reads SNTAGT. V lost 2 bases and J lost 1; bases outside the gene matches: 0.